This T cell receptor beta chain comes out of a study of cytomegalovirus exposure and HLA in healthy donors. Study as a whole: Approximately 85 million unique TCRs from HLA-typed donors made up an early data release.

Study-wide points: Prior analysis indicated that the majority of TCR beta V segments exhibited productivity approximately 87% or approximately 30% of the time. When a later analysis was performed, an Asian-associated ancestry cluster reportedly had fewer N-insertions than the approximately 690-donor mean. Presence/absence comparisons presumed near-even sequencing depth among donors.

CDR3 length equals 14 residues. Trimming shortened V by 3 bases and J by 3 bases, and 11 bases separated the two germline ends. Germline CDR1 MNHEY, CDR2 SMNVEV (reference sequence). This clone was counted once. Antigen: not known. The primer mix had 60 Vbeta and 13 Jbeta primers. This table comes from immunoSEQ multiplex PCR, and its TCRdb copy is limited to in-frame clones, with some not included. The repertoire holds 150,000 to 200,000 clones, approximately 82% seen once, with over 1.5% in the top ten. This clonotype was sampled from a man in his forties or fifties in good health and CMV-seropositive. The chain carries TRBV27 and TRBJ1-1, with D possibly matching TRBD1 (6 bases). The source material was PBMCs. CDR3 sequence: CASSFGQGYTEAFF. CDR3 nucleotides: TGTGCCAGCAGTTTTGGGCAGGGGTACACTGAAGCTTTCTTT.